This T cell receptor (beta chain) was sequenced in a study of blood T cell repertoires in COVID-19. The overall study: Sources were T cells, B-cell-depleted T cells, or PBMCs; the material itself was cDNA or gDNA.

Germline values: CDR1 KGHDR, CDR2 SFDVKD. V lost 9 bases and J lost 1, with 8 bases in between. The CDR3 is 13 residues long. By proportion, this clone is large. At the DNA level, this CDR3 is encoded by other sequences in the same sample as well. Using immunoSEQ multiplex PCR, the repertoire was profiled, and TCRdb retains in-frame clones only, with some absent. The table shows 300,000 or so clones, with approximately 89% occurring only once. The chain recombines TRBV24-1 with TRBJ2-2; no firm D call. Sequencing input: peripheral blood. The source is a woman aged 25-40 years who had recovered from COVID-19. The CDR3 region has the DNA TGTGCCACCTTCTCCGGGAACACCGGGGAGCTGTTTTTT. Translating it yields CATFSGNTGELFF.